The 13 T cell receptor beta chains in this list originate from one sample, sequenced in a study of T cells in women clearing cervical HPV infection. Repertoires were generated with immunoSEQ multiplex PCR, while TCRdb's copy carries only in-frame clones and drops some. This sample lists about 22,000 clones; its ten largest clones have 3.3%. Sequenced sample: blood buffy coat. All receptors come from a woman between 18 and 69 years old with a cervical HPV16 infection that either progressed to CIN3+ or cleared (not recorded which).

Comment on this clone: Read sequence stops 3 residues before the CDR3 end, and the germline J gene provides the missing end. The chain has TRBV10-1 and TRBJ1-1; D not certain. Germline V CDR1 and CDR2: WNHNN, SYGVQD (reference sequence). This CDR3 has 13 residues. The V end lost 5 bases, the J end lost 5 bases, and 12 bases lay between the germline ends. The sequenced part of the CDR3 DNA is TGCGCCAGCAGTTCAACCGAAGGGACTGAA. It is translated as CASSSTEGTE. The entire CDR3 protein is CASSSTEGTEAFF.

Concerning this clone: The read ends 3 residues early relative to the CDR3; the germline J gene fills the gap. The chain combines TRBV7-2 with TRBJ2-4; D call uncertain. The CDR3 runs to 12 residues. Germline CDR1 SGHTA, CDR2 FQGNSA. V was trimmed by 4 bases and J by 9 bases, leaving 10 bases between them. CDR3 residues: CASSSDKGIQYF. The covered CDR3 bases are TGTGCCAGCAGCTCAGACAAGGGCATT. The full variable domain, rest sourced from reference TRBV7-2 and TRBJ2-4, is GAGVSQSPSNKVTEKGKDVELRCDPISGHTALYWYRQSLGQGLEFLIYFQGNSAPDKSGLPSDRFSAERTGGSVSTLTIQRTQQEDSAVYLCASSSDKGIQYFGAGTRLSVL.

The CDR3 bases that were read are TGCGCCAGCTCCGAGGGGCAGGGATCCTATGGC. Translated: CASSEGQGSYG. The entire CDR3 protein reads CASSEGQGSYGYTF. The chain links TRBV5-1 to TRBJ1-2, with D possibly TRBD1 on 5 matching bases. The CDR3 extends 3 residues past the end of the read, so its final part is completed from the germline J gene. The CDR3 covers 14 residues. Between the trimmed V and J ends, which lost 7 bases and 4 bases, there was a span of 17 bases. Germline CDR1 reads SGHRS; CDR2 reads YFSETQ. Full variable domain (outside the CDR3, taken from reference TRBV5-1 and TRBJ1-2): KAGVTQTPRYLIKTRGQQVTLSCSPISGHRSVSWYQQTPGQGLQFLFEYFSETQRNKGNFPGRFSGRQFSNSRSEMNVSTLELGDSALYLCASSEGQGSYGYTFGSGTRLTVV.

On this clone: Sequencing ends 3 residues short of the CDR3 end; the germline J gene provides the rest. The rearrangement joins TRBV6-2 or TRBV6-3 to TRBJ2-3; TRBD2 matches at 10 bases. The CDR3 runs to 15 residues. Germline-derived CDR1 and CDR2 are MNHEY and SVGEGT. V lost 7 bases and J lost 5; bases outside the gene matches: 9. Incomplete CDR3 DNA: TGTGCCAGCACCCCGATGGGACTAGCGTTAGATACG. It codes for CASTPMGLALDT. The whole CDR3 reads CASTPMGLALDTQYF.

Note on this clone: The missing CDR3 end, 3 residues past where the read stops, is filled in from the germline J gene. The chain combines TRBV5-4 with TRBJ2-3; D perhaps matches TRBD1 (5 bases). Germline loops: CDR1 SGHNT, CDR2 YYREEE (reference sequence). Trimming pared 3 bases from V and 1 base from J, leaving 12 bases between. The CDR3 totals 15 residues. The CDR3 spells CASSSSVGGTDTQYF. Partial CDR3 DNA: TGTGCCAGCAGCTCAAGTGTAGGGGGCACAGATACG.

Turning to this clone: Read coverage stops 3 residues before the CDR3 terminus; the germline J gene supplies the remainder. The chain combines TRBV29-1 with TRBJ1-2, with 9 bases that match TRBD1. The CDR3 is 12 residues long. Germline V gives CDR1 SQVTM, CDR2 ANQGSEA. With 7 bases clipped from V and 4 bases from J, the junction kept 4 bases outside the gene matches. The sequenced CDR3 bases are TGCAGCGCCGGGGGACAGGGCTATGGC. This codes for CSAGGQGYG. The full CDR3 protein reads CSAGGQGYGYTF. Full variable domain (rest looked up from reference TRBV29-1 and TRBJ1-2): SAVISQKPSRDICQRGTSLTIQCQVDSQVTMMFWYRQQPGQSLTLIATANQGSEATYESGFVIDKFPISRPNLTFSTLTVSNMSPEDSSIYLCSAGGQGYGYTFGSGTRLTVV.

Incomplete CDR3 DNA: TGTGCCAGCAGCTTACCCCCAAAGAACACTGAA. Encoded protein: CASSLPPKNTE. The whole CDR3 protein is CASSLPPKNTEAFF. The rearrangement uses TRBV7-9 and TRBJ1-1, with D unclear. The read terminates 3 residues ahead of where the CDR3 ends, so the germline J gene completes it. Trimming shortened V by 2 bases and J by 1 base, and 8 bases separated the two germline ends. CDR1 and CDR2 from the germline V gene are SEHNR and FQNEAQ (reference sequence). The CDR3 runs to 14 residues.

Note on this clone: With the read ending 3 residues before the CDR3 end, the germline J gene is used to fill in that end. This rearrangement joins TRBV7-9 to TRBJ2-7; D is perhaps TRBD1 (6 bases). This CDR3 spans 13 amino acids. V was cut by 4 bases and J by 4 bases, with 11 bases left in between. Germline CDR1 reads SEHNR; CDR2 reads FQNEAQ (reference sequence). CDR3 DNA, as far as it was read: TGTGCCAGCAGCTCAAAACAGGGATACGAG. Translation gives CASSSKQGYE. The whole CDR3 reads CASSSKQGYEQYF. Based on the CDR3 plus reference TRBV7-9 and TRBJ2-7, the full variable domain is DTGVSQNPRHKITKRGQNVTFRCDPISEHNRLYWYRQTLGQGPEFLTYFQNEAQLEKSRLLSDRFSAERPKGSFSTLEIQRTEQGDSAMYLCASSSKQGYEQYFGPGTRLTVT.

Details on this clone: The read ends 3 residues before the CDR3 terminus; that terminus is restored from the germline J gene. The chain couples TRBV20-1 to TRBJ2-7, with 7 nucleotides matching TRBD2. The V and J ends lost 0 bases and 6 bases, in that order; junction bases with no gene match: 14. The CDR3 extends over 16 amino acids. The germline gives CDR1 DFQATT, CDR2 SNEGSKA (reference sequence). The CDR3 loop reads CSARDAQRDSRSEQYF. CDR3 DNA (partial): TGCAGTGCTAGAGATGCTCAGCGGGATAGTCGGAGCGAG.

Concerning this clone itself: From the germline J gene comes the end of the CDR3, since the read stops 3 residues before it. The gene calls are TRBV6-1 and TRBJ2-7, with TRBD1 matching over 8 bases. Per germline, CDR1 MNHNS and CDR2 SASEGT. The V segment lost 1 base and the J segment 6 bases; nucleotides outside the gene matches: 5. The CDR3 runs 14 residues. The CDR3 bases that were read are TGTGCCAGCAGTGAAGGGGGACAGGTCCCCGAG. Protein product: CASSEGGQVPE. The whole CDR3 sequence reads CASSEGGQVPEQYF.

CDR3 sequence reads: CASRSGTSGSYEQYF. The DNA read from the CDR3 is TGTGCCAGCAGGTCCGGGACTAGCGGTTCCTACGAG. V usage is TRBV11-2 and J usage is TRBJ2-7; 11 nucleotides agree with TRBD2. The missing CDR3 end, 3 residues past where the read stops, is filled in from the germline J gene. CDR3 size: 15 residues. CDR1 and CDR2 (germline): SGHAT, FQNNGV. Unmatched junction bases numbered 5, after V lost 6 bases and J lost 1 base.

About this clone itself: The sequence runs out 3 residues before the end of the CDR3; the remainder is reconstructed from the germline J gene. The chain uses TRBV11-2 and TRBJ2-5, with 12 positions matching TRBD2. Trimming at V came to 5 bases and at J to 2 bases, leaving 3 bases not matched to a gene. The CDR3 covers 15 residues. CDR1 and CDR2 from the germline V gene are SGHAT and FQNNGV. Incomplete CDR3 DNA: TGTGCCAGCAGCCCCGGGACTAGCGGGCAAGAGACC. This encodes CASSPGTSGQET. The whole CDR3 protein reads CASSPGTSGQETQYF.

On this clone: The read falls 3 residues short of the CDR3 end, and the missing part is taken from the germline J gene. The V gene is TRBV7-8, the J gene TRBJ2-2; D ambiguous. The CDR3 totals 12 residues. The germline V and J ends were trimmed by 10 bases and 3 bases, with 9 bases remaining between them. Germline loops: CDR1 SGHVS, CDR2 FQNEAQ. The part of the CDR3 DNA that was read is TGTGCCACCACCGGGTACACCGGGGAG. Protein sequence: CATTGYTGE. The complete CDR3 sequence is CATTGYTGELFF.